This T cell receptor (beta chain) was found in a study of cytomegalovirus exposure and HLA in healthy donors. Study-wide results and limits: Associated with cytomegalovirus, according to the listing, were 150 to 200 TCR beta chains.

As regards this clone: Its antigen is still unknown.

PCR primers comprised 60 Vbeta and 13 Jbeta primers. The protocol was immunoSEQ multiplex PCR, while the TCRdb copy is restricted to in-frame clones and leaves out a portion. The table includes about 110,000 clones, less than 75% detected once. This TCR was recovered from a man aged 40-50 years in good health and CMV-seropositive. The sequenced material came from PBMCs.

The CDR3 region is CASSQGPNGGKLFF. The CDR3 DNA reads TGCGCCAGCAGCCAAGGCCCCAATGGCGGAAAACTGTTTTTT. This chain joins TRBV4-3 and TRBJ1-4; D not resolved. The CDR3 covers 14 residues. The V gene's germline CDR1 is LGHNA and CDR2 YSLEER. Trimming cost V 1 base and J 10 bases, with 13 bases left between them.